The 22 T cell receptor beta chains listed next were all sequenced from one sample in a study of OX40 agonist ivuxolimab in advanced cancers. Clones were sequenced by immunoSEQ multiplex PCR, and TCRdb holds only the in-frame ones, with some missing. In the table there are about 77,000 clones, around 90% of which are singletons. Sequencing used CD4+ or CD8+ T cells sorted from blood, obtained in a trial of the OX40 agonist ivuxolimab. These receptor sequences come from an adult with an advanced solid tumor such as melanoma, head and neck, liver or kidney cancer.

This chain links TRBV2 with TRBJ2-2; the match to TRBD2 covers 10 bases. In germline, CDR1 is SNHLY, CDR2 FYNNEI. V gave up 4 bases and J gave up 7 bases; unmatched junction bases: 0. The CDR3 length is 13 residues. As DNA, the CDR3 is TGTGCCAGCAGTGCTAGCGGGAGCGGGGAGCTGTTTTTT. Translated, it gives CASSASGSGELFF.

This chain joins TRBV28 and TRBJ1-1; TRBD1 agrees at 7 bases. The CDR3 length is 14 residues. V lost 6 bases to trimming and J lost 1 base; unmatched junction nucleotides: 5. Germline lookup yields CDR1 MDHEN and CDR2 SYDVKM. CDR3 protein: CASSLGTENTEAFF. The DNA of the CDR3 is TGTGCCAGCAGCCTCGGGACAGAGAACACTGAAGCTTTCTTT.

The gene calls are TRBV19 and TRBJ2-5; TRBD2 matches 8 bases. CDR1 is LNHDA and CDR2 is SQIVND in the germline V gene (reference sequence). J was trimmed by 5 bases and V by 10 bases; bases with no gene match: 15. This CDR3 spans 15 amino acids. CDR3 sequence reads: CATTTSGGARETQYF. The CDR3 coding sequence is TGTGCCACCACAACCTCCGGGGGGGCCCGGGAGACCCAGTACTTC.

The V and J genes are TRBV7-2 and TRBJ1-2; possibly TRBD1 for D (5 bases). In germline, CDR1 is SGHTA, CDR2 FQGNSA. This CDR3 spans 14 amino acids. Trimming cost V 0 bases and J 7 bases, with 12 bases left between them. The CDR3 is CASSLAGRDSGYTF. DNA of the CDR3: TGTGCCAGCAGCTTAGCGGGCAGGGATTCTGGCTACACCTTC.

The chain recombines TRBV30 with TRBJ1-5; D is ambiguous. This CDR3 has 18 amino acids. Trimming shortened V by 1 base and J by 0 bases, and 19 bases separated the two germline ends. Per the germline V gene, CDR1 is GTSNPN and CDR2 is SVGIG (reference sequence). The CDR3 DNA follows: TGTGCCTGGAGTGCTGGACGGGTCGCGTCTTATAGCAATCAGCCCCAGCATTTT. It translates to CAWSAGRVASYSNQPQHF.

The chain couples TRBV5-1 to TRBJ1-5, with D perhaps matching TRBD1 (5 bases). The V gene's germline CDR1 is SGHRS and CDR2 YFSETQ. The CDR3 extends over 15 amino acids. V gave up 3 bases and J gave up 4 bases, with 14 bases separating them. The CDR3: CASSSLGGANQPQHF. DNA of the CDR3: TGCGCCAGCAGCTCCTTGGGGGGAGCAAATCAGCCCCAGCATTTT. The full variable domain, in which reference TRBV5-1 and TRBJ1-5 provide the parts outside the CDR3, is KAGVTQTPRYLIKTRGQQVTLSCSPISGHRSVSWYQQTPGQGLQFLFEYFSETQRNKGNFPGRFSGRQFSNSRSEMNVSTLELGDSALYLCASSSLGGANQPQHFGDGTRLSIL.

V gene TRBV28 combines with J gene TRBJ2-4; possibly TRBD1 for D (6 bases). CDR1 is MDHEN and CDR2 is SYDVKM in the germline V gene. The CDR3 is 14 residues long. The V end lost 7 bases, the J end lost 0 bases, and 10 bases lay between the germline ends. CDR3 residues: CASTWGLAKNIQYF. The CDR3 coding sequence is TGTGCCAGCACCTGGGGGCTAGCCAAAAACATTCAGTACTTC.

The chain has TRBV5-1 and TRBJ1-5; tentative D call: TRBD1 (6 bases). Germline CDR1 reads SGHRS; CDR2 reads YFSETQ. Trimming stripped 5 bases from V and 3 bases from J, with 9 bases between. The CDR3 totals 13 residues. CDR3 region: CASSAGVNQPQHF. For the CDR3, the DNA is TGCGCCAGCAGTGCAGGGGTCAATCAGCCCCAGCATTTT.

Comments on this clone: Other nucleotide sequences from this sample produce the same CDR3. The chain combines TRBV5-1 with TRBJ1-6; unclear D gene. CDR1 SGHRS and CDR2 YFSETQ come from the germline V gene. Trimming took 3 bases from V and 7 from J, leaving 5 bases between them. This CDR3 spans 12 amino acids. This CDR3 reads CASSSTNSPLHF. Here the CDR3 DNA reads TGCGCCAGCAGCTCTACAAATTCACCCCTCCACTTT. Drawing the rest from reference TRBV5-1 and TRBJ1-6, the complete variable domain is KAGVTQTPRYLIKTRGQQVTLSCSPISGHRSVSWYQQTPGQGLQFLFEYFSETQRNKGNFPGRFSGRQFSNSRSEMNVSTLELGDSALYLCASSSTNSPLHFGNGTRLTVT.

The chain joins TRBV2 to TRBJ1-4; D is possibly TRBD1 (6 bases). The length of the CDR3 is 13 residues. Germline V gene lookup returns CDR1 SNHLY and CDR2 FYNNEI. The V end lost 11 bases, the J end lost 0 bases, and 10 bases lay between the germline ends. The CDR3 DNA follows: TGTGCCTCCAGACAGGCAACTAATGAAAAACTGTTTTTT. This sequence encodes CASRQATNEKLFF.

The rearrangement joins TRBV29-1 to TRBJ2-5, with 12 bases identical to TRBD2. The J segment lost 3 bases and the V segment lost 6 bases, leaving 17 bases of the junction unmatched. CDR1 and CDR2 (germline): SQVTM, ANQGSEA. This CDR3 has 18 amino acids. CDR3 amino acids: CSVEGGRGWTSGKETQYF. The CDR3 DNA reads as TGCAGCGTCGAGGGGGGACGGGGATGGACTAGCGGGAAAGAGACCCAGTACTTC. Complete variable domain (other parts from reference TRBV29-1 and TRBJ2-5): SAVISQKPSRDICQRGTSLTIQCQVDSQVTMMFWYRQQPGQSLTLIATANQGSEATYESGFVIDKFPISRPNLTFSTLTVSNMSPEDSSIYLCSVEGGRGWTSGKETQYFGPGTRLLVL.

V usage is TRBV29-1 and J usage is TRBJ2-5, with 7 nucleotides matching TRBD2. The length of the CDR3 is 13 residues. CDR1 is SQVTM, CDR2 ANQGSEA, per germline. V dropped 6 bases and J dropped 0; count of bases not matched to a gene: 4. This chain's CDR3 is CSVGTTYQETQYF. In DNA, the CDR3 is TGCAGCGTGGGGACTACGTACCAAGAGACCCAGTACTTC.

This chain links TRBV20-1 with TRBJ2-1, with D hard to call. The CDR3 covers 11 residues. Trimming took 0 bases from V and 7 from J, leaving 4 bases between them. Germline V gene lookup returns CDR1 DFQATT and CDR2 SNEGSKA (reference sequence). The CDR3 is CSARDINEQFF. The DNA for the CDR3 is TGCAGTGCTAGAGATATTAATGAGCAGTTCTTC.

The rearrangement links TRBV5-1 to TRBJ2-7; D remains ambiguous. The V end lost 4 bases, the J end lost 4 bases, and 6 bases lay between the germline ends. CDR1 and CDR2 (germline): SGHRS, YFSETQ. The CDR3 has 11 amino acids. This CDR3 reads CASSQQYEQYF. The CDR3 DNA sequence: TGCGCCAGCAGCCAACAATACGAGCAGTACTTC.

The rearrangement links TRBV5-1 to TRBJ2-7; 9 bases are a match to TRBD1. This CDR3 has 14 residues. The germline CDR1 and CDR2 sequences are SGHRS and YFSETQ. V trimming: 2 bases; J trimming: 5 bases; junction bases outside the gene matches: 5. The CDR3 sequence is CASSLGQGFNEQYF. CDR3 coding DNA: TGCGCCAGCAGCTTAGGACAGGGGTTCAACGAGCAGTACTTC.

The gene calls are TRBV30 and TRBJ1-3, with a tentative D call TRBD1 (6 bases). With 3 bases removed from V and 0 bases from J, the gap between germline ends came to 12 bases. The CDR3 runs to 15 residues. From germline, CDR1 is GTSNPN and CDR2 SVGIG (reference sequence). This CDR3 reads CAWRRTGNSGNTIYF. The CDR3 nucleotides read TGTGCCTGGAGACGCACAGGGAACTCTGGAAACACCATATATTTT.

A remark on this clone: This may arise from a read error, as a much more abundant clone is one base away. Other DNA sequences in the sample encode the same CDR3. This chain connects TRBV7-9 to TRBJ2-5; D not resolved. The CDR3 consists of 11 residues. Deletions cut 4 bases from V and 1 base from J, with 1 base between. The germline V gene has CDR1 SEHNR and CDR2 FQNEAQ (reference sequence). The CDR3 DNA reads as TGTGCCAGCAGCTCCCAAGAGACCCAGTACTTC. Its translation: CASSSQETQYF.

The V gene is TRBV11-1, the J gene TRBJ2-5; TRBD2 agrees at 11 bases. Germline assignment: CDR1 SGHAT and CDR2 FQDESV (reference sequence). The length of the CDR3 is 15 residues. Unmatched junction bases numbered 5, after V lost 3 bases and J lost 5 bases. CDR3 sequence (DNA): TGTGCCAGCAGCTTCTCTAGCGGGGGGTCCGAGACCCAGTACTTC. This encodes CASSFSSGGSETQYF.

J is TRBJ2-2 and V is TRBV10-1; D remains unclear. The CDR3 has 14 amino acids. Trimming took 6 bases from V and 6 from J, leaving 14 bases between them. Germline values: CDR1 WNHNN, CDR2 SYGVQD (reference sequence). The CDR3 DNA sequence: TGCGCCAGCAGCCCGTTAGGAAGGGCCGGGGAGCTGTTTTTT. It specifies CASSPLGRAGELFF.

DNA of the CDR3: TGCAGCGTTGTCCCGGGGGAGACCCAGTACTTC. Protein: CSVVPGETQYF. This chain uses TRBV29-1 with TRBJ2-5; D may be TRBD2 (5 bases). The CDR3 covers 11 residues. Germline assignment: CDR1 SQVTM and CDR2 ANQGSEA. V lost 4 bases to trimming and J lost 5 bases, with 8 bases between them.

This chain uses TRBV2 with TRBJ2-7; D is perhaps TRBD1 or TRBD2 (6 bases each). V lost 7 bases and J 1 base, leaving 11 bases between the germline ends. The CDR3 contains 13 residues. Germline-derived CDR1 and CDR2 are SNHLY and FYNNEI. The CDR3 reads CASTEGGSYEQYF. The CDR3 coding sequence is TGTGCCAGCACCGAGGGGGGATCCTACGAGCAGTACTTC.

CDR3 amino acids: CASSLGTGGAVYGYTF. DNA of the CDR3: TGTGCCAGCAGCTTAGGGACAGGGGGCGCTGTCTATGGCTACACCTTC. The V and J genes are TRBV7-1 and TRBJ1-2; 12 bases line up with TRBD1. TRBV7-1 qualifies as an ORF whose function is uncertain. The CDR3 sequence is 16 residues long. V was clipped by 4 bases and J by 4 bases; unmatched bases: 7.